This passage covers 4 T cell receptor beta chains from one sample sequenced in a study of regulatory T cells in long-lasting Graves disease. The time point: newly diagnosed GD, antithyroid drugs for less than 3 months. Generation of the TCR library employed RNA extracted from PBMCs. Assembly of TCR beta libraries relied on iRepertoire HTBI primers together with Arm-PCR of CDR3 regions. TCRdb reprocessed the multiplex PCR reads via MiXCR and lists one record per CDR3 protein. This sample has 620,000 or so distinct CDR3 sequences, with roughly 15% found just once. This same sample was also part of a study on T cells in Graves' hyperthyroidism and ophthalmopathy.

Sequencing used peripheral blood mononuclear cells (PBMCs), obtained at new diagnosis, from a patient treated with antithyroid drugs. These receptor sequences come from a woman in her twenties or thirties with Graves disease.

This clonotype has only a few counts. This chain links TRBV11-2 with TRBJ2-6, with D perhaps matching TRBD1 (5 bases). Germline CDR1 reads SGHAT; CDR2 reads FQNNGV. The CDR3 covers 18 residues. V was trimmed by 0 bases and J by 3 bases, leaving 15 bases between them. This chain's CDR3 is CASSLEPWAGLGANVLTF. The CDR3 coding sequence is TGTGCCAGCAGCTTAGAGCCCTGGGCAGGGCTTGGGGCCAACGTCCTGACTTTC.

This chain links TRBV29-1 with TRBJ2-7, with D unresolved. Per germline, CDR1 SQVTM and CDR2 ANQGSEA. V was shortened by 3 bases and J by 3 bases, with 9 bases between the two germline ends. This CDR3 is built from 12 residues. The CDR3 DNA reads TGCAGCGTTGATATCAACAGCTACGAGCAGTACTTC. Protein product: CSVDINSYEQYF.

The chain employs TRBV27 and TRBJ2-6; 9 nucleotides agree with TRBD2. V lost 6 bases to trimming and J lost 0 bases; unmatched junction nucleotides: 3. CDR1 and CDR2 (germline): MNHEY, SMNVEV (reference sequence). CDR3 length equals 16 residues. The CDR3 region has the DNA TGTGCCAGCAGAGGTAGCGGGAGCTCTGGGGCCAACGTCCTGACTTTC. Translating it yields CASRGSGSSGANVLTF.

This clonotype has just a few counts. The rearrangement joins TRBV6-9 to TRBJ1-1; 8 bases agree with TRBD1. The germline V gene has CDR1 MNHGY and CDR2 SVAAGI. This CDR3 has 16 amino acids. Trimming took 3 bases from V and 7 from J; bases not matched to a gene: 13. The CDR3 region is CASSYQGQGRGHEAFF. The DNA for the CDR3 is TGTGCCAGCAGTTACCAAGGACAGGGAAGAGGGCATGAAGCTTTCTTT.